This entry lists 9 T cell receptor beta chains sequenced from one sample in a study of response to subunit inactivated influenza vaccine. Using its own MiXCR run on the RT-PCR reads, TCRdb lists one record per CDR3 protein. Of about 190,000 distinct CDR3 sequences in the sample, approximately 15% were seen once. The source material was CD8+ T cells sorted from PBMCs, sampled roughly 5 days after vaccination. These receptor sequences come from a man aged 50-60 years who received an inactivated influenza vaccine.

This clonotype was picked up a small number of times. The gene calls are TRBV15 and TRBJ2-5; D is unclear. CDR3 length: 16 residues. V lost 1 base and J lost 4, with 16 bases in between. Germline loops: CDR1 LNHNV, CDR2 YYDKDF (reference sequence). The DNA of the CDR3 is TGTGCCACCAGCAGAGCGTTACCAGGAAGGCGAGAGACCCAGTACTTC. Encoded protein: CATSRALPGRRETQYF.

The V gene is TRBV19, the J gene TRBJ1-5, with a weak D call TRBD1 (6 bases). The germline gives CDR1 LNHDA, CDR2 SQIVND (reference sequence). The CDR3 length is 14 residues. Trimming left V 6 bases short and J 3 bases short, with 12 bases between. The CDR3 here is CASSHGQINQPQHF. The CDR3, as DNA: TGTGCCAGTAGCCACGGACAGATCAATCAGCCCCAGCATTTT.

This clonotype was detected many times. V usage is TRBV7-8 and J usage is TRBJ2-7; TRBD2 agrees at 9 bases. V trimming: 1 base; J trimming: 6 bases; junction bases outside the gene matches: 1. CDR3 size: 13 residues. Per the germline V gene, CDR1 is SGHVS and CDR2 is FQNEAQ. CDR3 DNA: TGTGCCAGCAGCTTAGGGACTAGCGTCGAGCAGTACTTC. Amino acids: CASSLGTSVEQYF.

This clonotype has only a few counts. The chain recombines TRBV12-3 or TRBV12-4 with TRBJ1-2, with 8 nucleotides matching TRBD1. J gave up 1 base and V 7 bases, and 5 bases lay outside the gene matches. The CDR3 runs to 14 residues. CDR3 nucleotides: TGTGCCAGCACATCAGGGGGCTTTAACTATGGCTACACCTTC. It translates to CASTSGGFNYGYTF.

The table lists this clonotype with a few counts. This sequence joins TRBV30 and TRBJ2-7; TRBD2 is a possible D gene (6 bases). Germline V lookup: CDR1 GTSNPN, CDR2 SVGIG (reference sequence). The CDR3 spans 15 residues. V was clipped by 3 bases and J by 2 bases, with 17 bases between them. The CDR3 nucleotides are TGTGCCTGGAGCGGAGGGCCTACAAGGACCTACGAGCAGTACTTC. As protein: CAWSGGPTRTYEQYF.

This clonotype showed up many times. The V gene is TRBV12-3 or TRBV12-4, the J gene TRBJ2-7, with D maybe TRBD2 (6 bases). V lost 3 bases and J lost 12, with 9 bases in between. The length of the CDR3 is 10 residues. DNA of the CDR3: TGTGCCAGCAGTTTGCTCGGGGGGTACTTC. It is translated as CASSLLGGYF.

This clonotype was observed a few times. The chain joins TRBV27 to TRBJ2-3; D is unresolved. CDR1 and CDR2 from the germline V gene are MNHEY and SMNVEV (reference sequence). The CDR3 is 17 amino acids. With 1 base removed from V and 0 bases from J, the gap between germline ends came to 14 bases. The chain's CDR3 is CASSLLGRPTSTDTQYF. The CDR3 DNA sequence: TGTGCCAGCAGTTTATTAGGACGACCCACTAGCACAGATACGCAGTATTTT.

J is TRBJ2-7 and V is TRBV5-4, with D tentatively TRBD2 (5 bases). The CDR3 length is 14 residues. The V end was cut by 2 bases, the J end by 3 bases, with 12 bases between. CDR1 and CDR2 from the germline V gene are SGHNT and YYREEE (reference sequence). The chain's CDR3 is CASSFGRGDYEQYF. In DNA form, the CDR3 reads TGTGCCAGCAGCTTTGGTCGGGGAGACTACGAGCAGTACTTC.

This chain uses TRBV29-1 with TRBJ2-5; D call uncertain. Germline lookup yields CDR1 SQVTM and CDR2 ANQGSEA. V was shortened by 6 bases and J by 1 base, with 12 bases between the two germline ends. The CDR3 extends over 13 amino acids. The CDR3 DNA sequence: TGCAGCGTAGTTAAGGGTTTCCAAGAGACCCAGTACTTC. This encodes CSVVKGFQETQYF.